The clone carrying this T cell receptor beta chain was counted a few times. Antigen specificity is unknown. The sequence runs out 3 residues before the end of the CDR3; the remainder is reconstructed from the germline J gene. The CDR3 extends over 15 amino acids. Germline values: CDR1 SEHNR, CDR2 FQNEAQ (reference sequence). The data were obtained in a study of T cell clonality in common variable immunodeficiency. General study points: CVID patient heterogeneity limited repertoire-clinical complication correlations.

Clones were sequenced by immunoSEQ multiplex PCR, and TCRdb holds only the in-frame ones, with some missing. This table holds some 39,000 clones with no singletons; the top ten claim under 1.5%. The sequenced material came from peripheral blood mononuclear cells. The chain couples TRBV7-9 to TRBJ1-2, with 7 bases identical to TRBD1. The receptor was derived from a person between 18 and 75 years old in good health. The CDR3 bases that were read are TGTGCCAGCAGCCGTCAGGGGGTTTCCTACAATGAC. Translated: CASSRQGVSYND. The whole CDR3 protein reads CASSRQGVSYNDYTF.